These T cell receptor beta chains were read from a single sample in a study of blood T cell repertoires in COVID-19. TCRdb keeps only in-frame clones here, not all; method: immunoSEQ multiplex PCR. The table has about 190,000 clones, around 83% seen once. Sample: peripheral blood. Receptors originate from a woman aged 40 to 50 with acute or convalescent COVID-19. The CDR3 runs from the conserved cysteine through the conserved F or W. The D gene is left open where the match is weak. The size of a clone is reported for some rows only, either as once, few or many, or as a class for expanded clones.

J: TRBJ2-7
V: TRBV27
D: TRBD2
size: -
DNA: TGTGCCAGCAGTTCTCATTCCGGGTCGAGCGGGAGTATCTACGAGCAGTACTTC
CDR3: CASSSHSGSSGSIYEQYF

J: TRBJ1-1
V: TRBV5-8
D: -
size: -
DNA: TGTGCCAGCAGCTTCGGGACACCCAACACTGAAGCTTTCTTT
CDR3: CASSFGTPNTEAFF

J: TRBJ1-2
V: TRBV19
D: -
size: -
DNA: TGTGCCAGTAGTATCCCAGGTTATGGCTACACCTTC
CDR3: CASSIPGYGYTF

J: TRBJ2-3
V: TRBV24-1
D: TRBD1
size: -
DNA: TGTGCCACCAGTGGGGACAGGGGTTCCCTAATCCCTAGCACAGATACGCAGTATTTT
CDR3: CATSGDRGSLIPSTDTQYF

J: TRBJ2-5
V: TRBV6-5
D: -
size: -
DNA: TGTGCCAGCAGTCGACAGGTAGTGGAGACCCAGTACTTC
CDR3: CASSRQVVETQYF

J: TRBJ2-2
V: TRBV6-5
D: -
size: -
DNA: TGTGCCAGCTCACCAGGAAACACCGGGGAGCTGTTTTTT
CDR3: CASSPGNTGELFF

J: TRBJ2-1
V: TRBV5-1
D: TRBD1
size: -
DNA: TGCGCCAGCAGCTTGGCGGGACAGGTGTCCGATGAGCAGTTCTTC
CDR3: CASSLAGQVSDEQFF

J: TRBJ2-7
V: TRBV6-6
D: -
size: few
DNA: TGTGCCAGCAGACAGGGGACCTACTTCGGGGGCGAGCAGTACTTC
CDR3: CASRQGTYFGGEQYF

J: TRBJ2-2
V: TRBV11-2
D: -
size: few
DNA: TGTGCCAGCGGTGACACGAACACCGGGGAGCTGTTTTTT
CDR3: CASGDTNTGELFF

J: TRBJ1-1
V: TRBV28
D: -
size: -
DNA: TGTGCCAGCAGACTAACAAGTACTGAAGCTTTCTTT
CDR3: CASRLTSTEAFF

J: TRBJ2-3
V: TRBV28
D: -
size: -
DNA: TGTGCCAGCAGTTTACAGGGTACAGATACGCAGTATTTT
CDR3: CASSLQGTDTQYF

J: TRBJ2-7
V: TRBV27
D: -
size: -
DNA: TGTGCCAGCACATGGGAGCAGAGGCCACTTGACGAGCAGTACTTC
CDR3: CASTWEQRPLDEQYF

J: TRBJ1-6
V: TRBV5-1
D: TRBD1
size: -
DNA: TGCGCCAGCAGCCCAGGACAGGGGTTGAATTCACCCCTCCACTTT
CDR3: CASSPGQGLNSPLHF

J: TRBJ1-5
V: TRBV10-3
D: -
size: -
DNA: TGTGCCATCGGGAGGGACACTCGGCAGCCCCAGCATTTT
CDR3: CAIGRDTRQPQHF

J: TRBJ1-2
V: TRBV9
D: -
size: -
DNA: TGTGCCAGCAGCCCCAGCGGTGACAGGAACCTCTATGGCTACACCTTC
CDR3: CASSPSGDRNLYGYTF

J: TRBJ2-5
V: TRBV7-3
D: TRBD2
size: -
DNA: TGTGCCAGCAGCTTTCTAGCGGGGGGCAAAGAGACCCAGTACTTC
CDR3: CASSFLAGGKETQYF

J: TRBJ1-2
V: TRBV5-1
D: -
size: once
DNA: TGCGCCAGCAGCTTCCAGATGGATGGCTACACCTTC
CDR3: CASSFQMDGYTF

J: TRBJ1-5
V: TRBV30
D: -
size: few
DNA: TGTGCCTGGAGTCGACAGGCCGGGAATCAGCCCCAGCATTTT
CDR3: CAWSRQAGNQPQHF

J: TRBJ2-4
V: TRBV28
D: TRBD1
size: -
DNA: TGTGCCAGCAGTTTAGGGACAGTACAAGCCAAAAACATTCAGTACTTC
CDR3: CASSLGTVQAKNIQYF

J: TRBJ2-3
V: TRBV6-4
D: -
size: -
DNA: TGTGCCAGCAGACAGGAAAAGCCCACAGATACGCAGTATTTT
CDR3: CASRQEKPTDTQYF

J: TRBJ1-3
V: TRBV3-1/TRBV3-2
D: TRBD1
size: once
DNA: TGTGCCAGCAGCACAGGGGACTCTGGAAACACCATATATTTT
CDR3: CASSTGDSGNTIYF

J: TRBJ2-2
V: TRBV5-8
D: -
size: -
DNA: TGTGCCAGCCTTAGACTGCAGACGAACACCGGGGAGCTGTTTTTT
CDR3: CASLRLQTNTGELFF

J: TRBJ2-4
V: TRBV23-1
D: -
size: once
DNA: TGCGCCAGCACCGCTAAGGAACTATGCGGGGACATTCAGTACTTC
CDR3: CASTAKELCGDIQYF

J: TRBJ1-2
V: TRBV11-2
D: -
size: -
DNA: TGTGCCAGCAGCTTAGATCCCCACAGGGCGAACTATGGCTACACCTTC
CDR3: CASSLDPHRANYGYTF

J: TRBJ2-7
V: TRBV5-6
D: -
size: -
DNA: TGTGCCAGCAGCTTCTGGACTCGGCCCGAGCAGTACTTC
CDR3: CASSFWTRPEQYF

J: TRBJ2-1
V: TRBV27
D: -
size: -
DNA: TGTGCCAGTGGGGACTTGTGGGATGAGCAGTTCTTC
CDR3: CASGDLWDEQFF

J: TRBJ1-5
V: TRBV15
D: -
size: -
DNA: TGTGCCACCAGCAGCGGACAGCCTAGCAATCAGCCCCAGCATTTT
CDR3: CATSSGQPSNQPQHF

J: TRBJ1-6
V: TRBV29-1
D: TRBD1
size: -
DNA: TGCAGCGTTGTAGTATCCGGACAGGGGAATTCACCCCTCCACTTT
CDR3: CSVVVSGQGNSPLHF

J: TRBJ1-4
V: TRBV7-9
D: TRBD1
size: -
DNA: TGTGCCAGCAGCCTTAGTCAGGGGGCGAATGAAAAACTGTTTTTT
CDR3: CASSLSQGANEKLFF

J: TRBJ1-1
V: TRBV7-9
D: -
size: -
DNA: TGTGCCAGCAGCGGGGGGGCTGAAGCTTTCTTT
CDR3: CASSGGAEAFF

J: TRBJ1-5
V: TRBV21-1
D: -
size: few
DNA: TGTGCCAGCAGCAAAGGTCCGACAGGGGGACTGAATCAGCCCCAGCATTTT
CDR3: CASSKGPTGGLNQPQHF

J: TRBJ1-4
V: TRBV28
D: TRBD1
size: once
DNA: TGTGCCAGCAGTTTACAGGGGGCAACTAATGAAAAACTGTTTTTT
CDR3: CASSLQGATNEKLFF

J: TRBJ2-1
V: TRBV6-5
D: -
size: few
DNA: TGTGCCAGCAGTCTAGACAGAAGCTACAATGAGCAGTTCTTC
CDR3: CASSLDRSYNEQFF

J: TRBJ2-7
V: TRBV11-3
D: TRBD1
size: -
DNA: TGTGCCAGCAGCCCCGGACAGGGGGCCTCCTACGAGCAGTACTTC
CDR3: CASSPGQGASYEQYF

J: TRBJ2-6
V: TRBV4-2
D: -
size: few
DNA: TGTGCCAGCAGCCAAGAGAGTGGCTCTGGGGCCAACGTCCTGACTTTC
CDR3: CASSQESGSGANVLTF

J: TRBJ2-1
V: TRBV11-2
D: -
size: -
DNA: TGTGCCAGCAGCTTAGTGGACATAAGATACAATGAGCAGTTCTTC
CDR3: CASSLVDIRYNEQFF

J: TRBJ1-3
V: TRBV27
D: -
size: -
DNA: TGTGCCAGCAGTTTTGTGCCCGTAGGACAGACTGGAAACACCATATATTTT
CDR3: CASSFVPVGQTGNTIYF

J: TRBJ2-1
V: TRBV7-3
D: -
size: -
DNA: TGTGCCAGCAGCTTAGACGGGGGAACCTACAATGAGCAGTTCTTC
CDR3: CASSLDGGTYNEQFF

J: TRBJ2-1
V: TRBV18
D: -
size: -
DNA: TGTGCCAGCTCACCACCTAGCGGAAGCTCCTACAATGAGCAGTTCTTC
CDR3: CASSPPSGSSYNEQFF

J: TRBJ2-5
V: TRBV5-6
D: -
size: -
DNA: TGTGCCAGCAGCATGCAAGCAATAGAGACCCAGTACTTC
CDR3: CASSMQAIETQYF

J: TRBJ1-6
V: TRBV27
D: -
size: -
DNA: TGTGCCAGCAGTTTCTCTACGCGGGGAGGAGGGTCACCCCTCCACTTT
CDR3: CASSFSTRGGGSPLHF

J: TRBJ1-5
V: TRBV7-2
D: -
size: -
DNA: TGTGCCAGCAGCTTAGGTTCAGTCCGGGATCAGCCCCAGCATTTT
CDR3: CASSLGSVRDQPQHF

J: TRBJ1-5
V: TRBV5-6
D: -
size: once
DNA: TGTGCCAGCAGCAGGGGCGGCGAACAGCCCCAGCATTTT
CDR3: CASSRGGEQPQHF

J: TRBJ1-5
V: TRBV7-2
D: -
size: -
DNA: TGTGCCAGCAGCTTAAATGGCAGGGGACAGCCCCAGCATTTT
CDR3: CASSLNGRGQPQHF

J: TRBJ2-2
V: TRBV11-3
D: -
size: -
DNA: TGTGCCAGCAGCTTAGAAATGGGGCTGGGTTCGAACACCGGGGAGCTGTTTTTT
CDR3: CASSLEMGLGSNTGELFF

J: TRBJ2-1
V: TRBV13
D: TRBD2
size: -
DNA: TGTGCCAGCAGTTTTACCGGGGGGAACAATGAGCAGTTCTTC
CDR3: CASSFTGGNNEQFF